This T cell receptor beta chain was obtained from a study of blood T cell repertoires in COVID-19. Per the original methods: Amplification from reference gene primers served as the basis for estimated nucleated cell counts. Sequencing used immunoSEQ multiplex PCR; TCRdb keeps in-frame clones, though not all of them. V and J calls and clone size come straight from that table; D and trimming were deduced from the DNA. In the table there are 45,000 to 55,000 clones, about 63% of which are singletons. J was trimmed by 4 bases and V by 5 bases; bases with no gene match: 10. The CDR3 is 16 amino acids. Germline V gives CDR1 SGHTA, CDR2 FQGNSA.

This receptor was taken from a woman in her 70s with acute or convalescent COVID-19. The rearrangement joins TRBV7-2 to TRBJ2-7; 11 positions agree with TRBD1. What was sequenced was peripheral blood. CDR3 protein: CASSENRDRGKYEQYF. The CDR3 DNA sequence: TGTGCCAGCAGCGAAAACCGGGACAGGGGGAAGTACGAGCAGTACTTC.